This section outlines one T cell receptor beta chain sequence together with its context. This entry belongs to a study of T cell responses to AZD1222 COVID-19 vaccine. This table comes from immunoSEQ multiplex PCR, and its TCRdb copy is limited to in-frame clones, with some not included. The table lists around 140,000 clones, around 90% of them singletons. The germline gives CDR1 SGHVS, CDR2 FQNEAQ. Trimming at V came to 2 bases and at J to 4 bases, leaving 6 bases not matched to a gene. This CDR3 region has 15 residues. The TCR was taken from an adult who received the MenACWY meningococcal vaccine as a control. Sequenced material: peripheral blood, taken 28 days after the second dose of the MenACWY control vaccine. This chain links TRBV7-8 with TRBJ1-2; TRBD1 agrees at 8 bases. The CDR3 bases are TGTGCCAGCAGCTTATGGACAGGGATCGGCTATGGCTACACCTTC. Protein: CASSLWTGIGYGYTF.